Following are 12 T cell receptor beta chains from one sample sequenced in a study of blood T cell repertoires in COVID-19. This table comes from immunoSEQ multiplex PCR, and its TCRdb copy is limited to in-frame clones, with some not included. This sample has about 240,000 clones, with 80% to 85% found just once. Material: peripheral blood. The receptors were gathered from a woman aged 60-75 years with active or convalescent COVID-19.

This chain links TRBV5-1 with TRBJ2-1, with D perhaps matching TRBD1 (5 bases). There are 15 residues in the CDR3. V gave up 1 base and J gave up 10 bases, with 18 bases separating them. Per the germline V gene, CDR1 is SGHRS and CDR2 is YFSETQ. CDR3 bases: TGCGCCAGCAGCTTGCCCTTTCGGCAGGGCAACGAGCAGTTCTTC. It is translated as CASSLPFRQGNEQFF.

The genes are TRBV6-5 and TRBJ1-1; D is possibly TRBD1 (5 bases). V lost 6 bases and J lost 0, with 11 bases in between. The length of the CDR3 is 14 residues. Germline V lookup: CDR1 MNHEY, CDR2 SVGAGI. The CDR3 DNA is TGTGCCAGCAGGTCCGGGGGGGTGAACACTGAAGCTTTCTTT. Its protein is CASRSGGVNTEAFF.

CDR3 residues: CASSLRGVTYNSPLHF. The CDR3, as DNA: TGTGCCAGCAGTTTGCGGGGGGTCACCTATAATTCACCCCTCCACTTT. The rearrangement uses TRBV27 and TRBJ1-6; D perhaps matches TRBD1 (5 bases). Trimming removed 3 bases at V and 2 bases at J, with 11 bases between. Germline CDR1 and CDR2: MNHEY and SMNVEV (reference sequence). This CDR3 is built from 16 residues.

This clone was picked up many times. This chain uses TRBV7-9 with TRBJ1-3; 11 bases agree with TRBD1. The V gene's germline CDR1 is SEHNR and CDR2 FQNEAQ (reference sequence). V lost 3 bases, J lost 2 bases, and 3 bases stayed unmatched. There are 16 residues in the CDR3. The CDR3: CASSFGQGAAGNTIYF. For the CDR3, the DNA is TGTGCCAGCAGCTTTGGACAGGGGGCGGCTGGAAACACCATATATTTT. The whole variable domain, filled in from reference TRBV7-9 and TRBJ1-3, reads DTGVSQNPRHKITKRGQNVTFRCDPISEHNRLYWYRQTLGQGPEFLTYFQNEAQLEKSRLLSDRFSAERPKGSFSTLEIQRTEQGDSAMYLCASSFGQGAAGNTIYFGEGSWLTVV.

This clone was found a few times. This chain uses TRBV2 with TRBJ1-2; 9 bases map to TRBD1. After removal of 6 bases from V and 6 bases from J, the junction contained 11 bases not matched to a gene. Germline V lookup: CDR1 SNHLY, CDR2 FYNNEI. The CDR3 extends over 15 amino acids. CDR3 coding DNA: TGTGCCAGCAGCGAAACCCCGGGACAGGGCAATGGCTACACCTTC. As protein: CASSETPGQGNGYTF.

This chain connects TRBV11-2 to TRBJ1-2; TRBD1 agrees at 9 bases. This CDR3 is built from 13 residues. Germline V lookup: CDR1 SGHAT, CDR2 FQNNGV. Trimming took 0 bases from V and 8 from J; bases not matched to a gene: 1. CDR3 sequence reads: CASSLEGTGGYTF. The CDR3 DNA is TGTGCCAGCAGCTTAGAGGGGACAGGGGGCTACACCTTC.

The chain couples TRBV29-1 to TRBJ2-4; 7 positions match TRBD2. After removal of 6 bases from V and 5 bases from J, the junction contained 1 base not matched to a gene. CDR3 length: 11 amino acids. The germline V gene has CDR1 SQVTM and CDR2 ANQGSEA. In DNA form, the CDR3 reads TGCAGCGTGGGAGGGGAAAACATTCAGTACTTC. Its translation is CSVGGENIQYF.

CDR3 region: CAWSVIGRGDTQYF. The CDR3 nucleotides read TGTGCCTGGAGTGTAATTGGGCGGGGAGATACGCAGTATTTT. V usage is TRBV30 and J usage is TRBJ2-3; TRBD2 is a possible D gene (6 bases). The CDR3 length is 14 residues. Germline values: CDR1 GTSNPN, CDR2 SVGIG (reference sequence). Trimming removed 0 bases from V and 5 bases from J, with 12 bases in between. Combining the CDR3 with reference TRBV30 and TRBJ2-3 gives the whole variable domain SQTIHQWPATLVQPVGSPLSLECTVEGTSNPNLYWYRQAAGRGLQLLFYSVGIGQISSEVPQNLSASRPQDRQFILSSKKLLLSDSGFYLCAWSVIGRGDTQYFGPGTRLTVL.

This chain joins TRBV30 and TRBJ2-3; D gene unclear. Trimming shortened V by 3 bases and J by 2 bases, and 12 bases separated the two germline ends. CDR1 is GTSNPN, CDR2 SVGIG, per germline (reference sequence). The CDR3 is made up of 14 amino acids. The DNA of the CDR3 is TGTGCCTGGAGCAACTACGTTTACACAGATACGCAGTATTTT. It codes for CAWSNYVYTDTQYF.

The rearrangement links TRBV2 to TRBJ1-5; TRBD1 matches at 9 bases. The CDR3 spans 13 residues. In germline, CDR1 is SNHLY, CDR2 FYNNEI. V trimming: 7 bases; J trimming: 10 bases; junction bases outside the gene matches: 8. The CDR3 DNA is TGTGCCAGCACACGGGACAGGGAGACACCCCAGCATTTT. It specifies CASTRDRETPQHF.

J is TRBJ2-3 and V is TRBV2; TRBD1 matches 8 bases. V was pared by 4 bases and J by 6 bases, with 9 bases of the junction left unmatched. CDR3 length: 15 residues. CDR1 SNHLY and CDR2 FYNNEI come from the germline V gene. The CDR3 region has the DNA TGTGCCAGCAGTGCATCGCCAGGGGGCAGGGATACGCAGTATTTT. Amino acid sequence: CASSASPGGRDTQYF.

This chain uses TRBV9 with TRBJ2-1; 11 bases are a match to TRBD2. Germline CDR1 reads SGDLS; CDR2 reads YYNGEE. The length of the CDR3 is 15 residues. J was trimmed by 7 bases and V by 2 bases; bases with no gene match: 5. CDR3 sequence reads: CASSVQGLAANEQFF. DNA for the CDR3: TGTGCCAGCAGCGTCCAGGGACTAGCGGCAAATGAGCAGTTCTTC.